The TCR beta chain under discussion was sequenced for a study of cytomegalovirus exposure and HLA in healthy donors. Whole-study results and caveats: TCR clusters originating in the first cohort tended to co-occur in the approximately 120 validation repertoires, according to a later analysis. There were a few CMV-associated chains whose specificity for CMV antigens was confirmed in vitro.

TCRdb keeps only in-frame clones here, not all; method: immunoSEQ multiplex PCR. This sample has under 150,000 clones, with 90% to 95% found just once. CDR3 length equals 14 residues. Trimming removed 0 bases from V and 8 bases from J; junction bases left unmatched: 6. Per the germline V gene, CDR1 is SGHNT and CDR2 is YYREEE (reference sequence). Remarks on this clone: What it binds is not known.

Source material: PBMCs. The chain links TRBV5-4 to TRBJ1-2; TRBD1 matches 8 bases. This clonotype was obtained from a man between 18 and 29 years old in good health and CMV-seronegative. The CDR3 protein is CASSLGQGRVGYTF. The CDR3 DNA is TGTGCCAGCAGCTTGGGACAGGGGCGCGTCGGCTACACCTTC.